The clone carrying this T cell receptor beta chain has just a few counts. This specimen belongs to a study of blood T cell repertoires in COVID-19. In germline, CDR1 is SNHLY, CDR2 FYNNEI. Trimming left V 4 bases short and J 4 bases short, with 11 bases between. This CDR3 has 13 amino acids. The assay was immunoSEQ multiplex PCR, and TCRdb's table has in-frame clones only and misses some. Of about 310,000 clones listed, nearly 90% were seen once; the top ten hold roughly a tenth. The chain couples TRBV2 to TRBJ2-7; TRBD1 might be the D (6 bases). Sequencing input: PBMCs or T cells enriched from blood (not recorded which). This receptor was obtained from a woman aged 30 to 39 who had recovered from COVID-19. CDR3 coding DNA: TGTGCCAGCAGTGTACAGGGTGGATACGAGCAGTACTTC. This encodes CASSVQGGYEQYF.